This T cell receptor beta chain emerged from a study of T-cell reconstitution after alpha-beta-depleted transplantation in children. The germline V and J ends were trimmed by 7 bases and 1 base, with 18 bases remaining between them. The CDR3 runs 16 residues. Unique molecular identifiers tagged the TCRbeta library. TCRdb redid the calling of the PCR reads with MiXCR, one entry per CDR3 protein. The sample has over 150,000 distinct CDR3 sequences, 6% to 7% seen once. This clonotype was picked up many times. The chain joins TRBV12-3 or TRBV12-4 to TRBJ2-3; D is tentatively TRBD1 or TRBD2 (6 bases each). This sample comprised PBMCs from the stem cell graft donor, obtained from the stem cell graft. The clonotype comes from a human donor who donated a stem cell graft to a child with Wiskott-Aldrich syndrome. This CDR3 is CASTLSGGLGTDTQYF. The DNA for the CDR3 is TGTGCCAGCACCCTCTCTGGGGGGCTGGGCACAGATACGCAGTATTTT.